This note documents a single TCR beta chain sequence. No antigen is known for it. Clones were read by immunoSEQ multiplex PCR, and TCRdb kept only the in-frame ones, dropping some. Of roughly 2,000,000 clones in the sample, around 93% were seen once. Trimming left V 7 bases short and J 5 bases short, with 20 bases between. Germline V gene data show CDR1 as MNHNY and CDR2 as SVGAGI (reference sequence). The CDR3 length is 15 residues. This sample is part of a study of shared clonotypes between healthy human individuals. Whole-study results and caveats: Researchers sampled blood only, noting tissue repertoires likely differ. Clonotypes shared by all four donors outscored non-shared clonotypes in generation probability.

Selected positively for CCR7 and CD45RO-negative, naive CD8 cells excluded terminally differentiated effector memory CD45RA+ cells. Each sample came from a Caucasian adult donor living in Nashville, Tennessee. This sequence originates from a man aged 18 to 29 in good health. Some clones in this sample may be carry-over from other donors' samples. The material sequenced was naive CD8+ T cells from PBMCs. The chain combines TRBV6-6 with TRBJ1-1; no reliable D call. The CDR3: CASTYSPGRRTEAFF. CDR3 in DNA: TGTGCCAGCACCTACTCCCCTGGGAGGCGGACTGAAGCTTTCTTT.